This T cell receptor (beta chain) was documented in a study of T cell repertoires in cytomegalovirus infection. The wider study: Indicated by public TCR beta signatures were CMV infection and matching HLA type.

CDR1 is SGHTA, CDR2 FQGNSA, per germline. The CDR3 is 17 amino acids. The V and J ends lost 5 bases and 5 bases, in that order; junction bases with no gene match: 12. Many counts were recorded for this clonotype. From the reads, TCRdb called clonotypes with MiXCR, one entry per CDR3 protein. The data show about 360,000 distinct CDR3 sequences, with about a sixth seen just once and around 9.3% held by the top ten. The material sequenced was PBMCs. This clonotype was obtained from a human donor in good health (CMV status not recorded). Some clones in this sample may be carry-over from other donors' samples. J is TRBJ2-7 and V is TRBV7-2, with 13 bases aligning to TRBD2. The DNA for the CDR3 is TGTGCCAGCAGCAGCCGGACTAGCGGGGGAGGGTCGCACGAGCAGTACTTC. Its protein product is CASSSRTSGGGSHEQYF.